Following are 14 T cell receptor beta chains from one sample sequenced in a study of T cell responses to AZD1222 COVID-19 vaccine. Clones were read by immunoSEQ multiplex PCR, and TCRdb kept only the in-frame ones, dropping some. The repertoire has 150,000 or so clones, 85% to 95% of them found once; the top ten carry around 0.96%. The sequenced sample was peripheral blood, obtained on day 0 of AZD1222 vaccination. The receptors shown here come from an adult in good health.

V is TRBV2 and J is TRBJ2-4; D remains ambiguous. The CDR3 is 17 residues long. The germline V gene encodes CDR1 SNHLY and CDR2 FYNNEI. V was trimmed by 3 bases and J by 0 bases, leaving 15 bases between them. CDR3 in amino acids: CASSDLRMTLAKNIQYF. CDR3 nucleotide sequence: TGTGCCAGCAGTGACCTCCGTATGACTCTAGCCAAAAACATTCAGTACTTC. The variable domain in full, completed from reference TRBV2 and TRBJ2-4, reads EPEVTQTPSHQVTQMGQEVILRCVPISNHLYFYWYRQILGQKVEFLVSFYNNEISEKSEIFDDQFSVERPDGSNFTLKIRSTKLEDSAMYFCASSDLRMTLAKNIQYFGAGTRLSVL.

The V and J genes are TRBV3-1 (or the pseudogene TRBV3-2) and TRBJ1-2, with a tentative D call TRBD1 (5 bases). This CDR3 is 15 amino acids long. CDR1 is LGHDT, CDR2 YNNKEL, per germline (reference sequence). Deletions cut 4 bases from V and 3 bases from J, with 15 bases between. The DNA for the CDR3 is TGTGCCAGCAGCCCAACCCGACAGCGCTACTATGGCTACACCTTC. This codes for CASSPTRQRYYGYTF.

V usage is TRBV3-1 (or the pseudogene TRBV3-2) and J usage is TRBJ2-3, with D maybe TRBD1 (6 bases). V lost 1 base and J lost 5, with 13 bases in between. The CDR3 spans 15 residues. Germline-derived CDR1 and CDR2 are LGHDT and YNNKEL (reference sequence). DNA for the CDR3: TGTGCCAGCAGCCAAGCGGAACAGGGTCAAGATACGCAGTATTTT. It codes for CASSQAEQGQDTQYF.

The CDR3 nucleotides read TGTGCCAGTTCGGGACAGCATAATTCACCCCTCCACTTT. Protein sequence: CASSGQHNSPLHF. This chain uses TRBV12-3 or TRBV12-4 with TRBJ1-6, with TRBD1 matching 7 bases. V lost 9 bases, J lost 5 bases, and 4 bases stayed unmatched. CDR3 length equals 13 residues.

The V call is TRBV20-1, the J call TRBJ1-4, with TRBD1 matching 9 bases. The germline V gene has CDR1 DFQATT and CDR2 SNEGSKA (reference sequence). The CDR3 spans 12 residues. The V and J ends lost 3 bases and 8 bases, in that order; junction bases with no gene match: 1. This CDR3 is CSASGTGEKLFF. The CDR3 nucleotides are TGCAGTGCTAGTGGGACAGGGGAAAAACTGTTTTTT.

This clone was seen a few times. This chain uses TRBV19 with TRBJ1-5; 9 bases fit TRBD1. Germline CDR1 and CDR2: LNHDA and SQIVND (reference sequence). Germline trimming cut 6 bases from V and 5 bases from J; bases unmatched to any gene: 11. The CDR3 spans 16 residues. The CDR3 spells CASRGDGQGSYQPQHF. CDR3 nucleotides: TGTGCCAGTAGGGGGGACGGACAGGGGTCGTATCAGCCCCAGCATTTT.

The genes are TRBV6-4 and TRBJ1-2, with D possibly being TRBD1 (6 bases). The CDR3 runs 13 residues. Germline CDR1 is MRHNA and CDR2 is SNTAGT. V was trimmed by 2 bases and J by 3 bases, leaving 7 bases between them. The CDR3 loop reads CASSDGGHYGYTF. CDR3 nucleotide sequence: TGTGCCAGCAGTGACGGGGGGCACTATGGCTACACCTTC.

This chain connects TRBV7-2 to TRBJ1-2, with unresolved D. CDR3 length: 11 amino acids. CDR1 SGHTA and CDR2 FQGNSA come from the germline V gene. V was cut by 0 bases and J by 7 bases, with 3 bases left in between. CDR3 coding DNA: TGTGCCAGCAGCTTAGCTATTGGCTACACCTTC. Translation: CASSLAIGYTF. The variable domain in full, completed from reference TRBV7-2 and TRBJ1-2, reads GAGVSQSPSNKVTEKGKDVELRCDPISGHTALYWYRQSLGQGLEFLIYFQGNSAPDKSGLPSDRFSAERTGGSVSTLTIQRTQQEDSAVYLCASSLAIGYTFGSGTRLTVV.

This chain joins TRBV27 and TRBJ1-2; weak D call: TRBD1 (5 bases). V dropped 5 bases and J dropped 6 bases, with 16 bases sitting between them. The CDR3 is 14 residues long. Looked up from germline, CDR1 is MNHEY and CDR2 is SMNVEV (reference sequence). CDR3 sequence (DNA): TGTGCCAGCAGTCTAGGGGCACAGTTCAATGGCTACACCTTC. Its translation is CASSLGAQFNGYTF.

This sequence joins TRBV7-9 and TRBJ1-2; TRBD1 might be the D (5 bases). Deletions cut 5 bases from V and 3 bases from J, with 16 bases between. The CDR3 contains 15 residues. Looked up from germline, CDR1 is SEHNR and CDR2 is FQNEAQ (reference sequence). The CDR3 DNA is TGTGCCAGCAGCCTGGAGTTGTCAGGGCACTATGGCTACACCTTC. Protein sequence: CASSLELSGHYGYTF.

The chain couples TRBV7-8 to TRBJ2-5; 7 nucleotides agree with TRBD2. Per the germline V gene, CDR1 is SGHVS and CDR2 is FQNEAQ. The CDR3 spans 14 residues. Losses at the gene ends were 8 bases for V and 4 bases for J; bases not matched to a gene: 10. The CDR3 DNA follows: TGTGCCAGCGGCCAACGGACTAGGAGAGAGACCCAGTACTTC. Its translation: CASGQRTRRETQYF.

The CDR3: CASSQGSGFGTEAFF. The CDR3 DNA follows: TGCGCCAGCAGCCAAGGGTCGGGGTTCGGGACTGAAGCTTTCTTT. This rearrangement joins TRBV4-3 to TRBJ1-1; D remains unclear. Trimming left V 1 base short and J 5 bases short, with 14 bases between. Per germline, CDR1 LGHNA and CDR2 YSLEER. CDR3 size: 15 residues.

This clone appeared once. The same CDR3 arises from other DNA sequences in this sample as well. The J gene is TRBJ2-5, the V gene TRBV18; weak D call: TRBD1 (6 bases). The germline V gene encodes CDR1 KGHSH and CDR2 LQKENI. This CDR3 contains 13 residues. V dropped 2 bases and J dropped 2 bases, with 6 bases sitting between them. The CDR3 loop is CASSPGQQETQYF. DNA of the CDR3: TGTGCCAGCTCACCAGGACAGCAAGAGACCCAGTACTTC.

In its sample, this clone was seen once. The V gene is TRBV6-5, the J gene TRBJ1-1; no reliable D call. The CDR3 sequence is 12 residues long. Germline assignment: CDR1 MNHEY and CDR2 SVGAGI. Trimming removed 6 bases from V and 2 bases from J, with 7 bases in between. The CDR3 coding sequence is TGTGCCAGCAGGAGGCTAAACACTGAAGCTTTCTTT. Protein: CASRRLNTEAFF.